The clone carrying this T cell receptor beta chain was recorded a few times. The data originate from a study of glioma-infiltrating T cells after dendritic cell vaccination. V dropped 0 bases and J dropped 1 base, with 8 bases sitting between them. This CDR3 is built from 15 residues. Germline CDR1 reads SGHRS; CDR2 reads YFSETQ. Sequencing was performed with immunoSEQ multiplex PCR; in TCRdb, only in-frame clones are kept and a portion is missing. The sample shows more than 55,000 clones, over 65% of them seen only once. Time point meaning: after dendritic cell vaccination, including at tumor progression/relapse. Only patients with spare fresh-frozen tumor and over two years of follow-up were included. Isocitrate dehydrogenase mutation was absent in all glioblastoma patients.

The source is a human donor with glioblastoma. The source material was blood, sampled after dendritic cell vaccination. V and J are TRBV5-1 and TRBJ1-3, with D perhaps matching TRBD1 (5 bases). The CDR3 region is CASSLAGGSGNTIYF. CDR3 in DNA: TGCGCCAGCAGCTTGGCCGGGGGTTCTGGAAACACCATATATTTT. The full variable domain, in which reference TRBV5-1 and TRBJ1-3 provide the parts outside the CDR3, is KAGVTQTPRYLIKTRGQQVTLSCSPISGHRSVSWYQQTPGQGLQFLFEYFSETQRNKGNFPGRFSGRQFSNSRSEMNVSTLELGDSALYLCASSLAGGSGNTIYFGEGSWLTVV.